The rows below give T cell receptor beta chains drawn from one sample of a study of T cell responses to AZD1222 COVID-19 vaccine. The protocol was immunoSEQ multiplex PCR, while the TCRdb copy is restricted to in-frame clones and leaves out a portion. The sample consists of 100,000 to 150,000 clones, 80% to 90% of them appearing once. The sequenced sample was peripheral blood, obtained on day 0 of AZD1222 vaccination. The receptors shown here come from an adult in good health. Both conserved end residues are part of each CDR3. The D gene is left open where the match is weak. Some rows have no size entry. The others give once, few or many, or a class for an expanded clone.

j_gene: TRBJ1-2
d_gene: NA
abundance: NA
v_gene: TRBV7-9
CDR3aa: CASSLEAGVYGYTF
CDR3nt: TGTGCCAGCAGCTTAGAGGCGGGAGTCTATGGCTACACCTTC

j_gene: TRBJ1-1
d_gene: TRBD1
abundance: once
v_gene: TRBV28
CDR3aa: CASSLPGQVGTEAFF
CDR3nt: TGTGCCAGCAGTTTACCAGGACAGGTGGGTACTGAAGCTTTCTTT

j_gene: TRBJ2-3
d_gene: NA
abundance: NA
v_gene: TRBV6-5
CDR3aa: CASKLAETTDTQYF
CDR3nt: TGTGCCAGCAAGTTGGCAGAAACTACAGATACGCAGTATTTT

j_gene: TRBJ2-7
d_gene: NA
abundance: NA
v_gene: TRBV4-1
CDR3aa: CASSLTATYEQYF
CDR3nt: TGCGCCAGCAGCTTAACTGCTACCTACGAGCAGTACTTC

j_gene: TRBJ1-1
d_gene: NA
abundance: NA
v_gene: TRBV5-5
CDR3aa: CASSTGSWNTEAFF
CDR3nt: TGTGCCAGCAGTACAGGGAGCTGGAACACTGAAGCTTTCTTT

j_gene: TRBJ2-2
d_gene: NA
abundance: NA
v_gene: TRBV7-2
CDR3aa: CASSSGSTNTGELFF
CDR3nt: TGTGCCAGCAGCTCCGGGTCAACGAACACCGGGGAGCTGTTTTTT

j_gene: TRBJ1-2
d_gene: NA
abundance: NA
v_gene: TRBV28
CDR3aa: CASRGVQGYTF
CDR3nt: TGTGCCAGCAGGGGTGTTCAGGGCTACACCTTC

j_gene: TRBJ2-7
d_gene: NA
abundance: NA
v_gene: TRBV9
CDR3aa: CASSPRFSSEQYF
CDR3nt: TGTGCCAGCAGCCCTCGTTTTTCCTCCGAGCAGTACTTC

j_gene: TRBJ1-4
d_gene: NA
abundance: NA
v_gene: TRBV19
CDR3aa: CASSSNRVGEKLFF
CDR3nt: TGTGCCAGTAGTAGCAACAGGGTAGGAGAAAAACTGTTTTTT

j_gene: TRBJ1-1
d_gene: NA
abundance: NA
v_gene: TRBV30
CDR3aa: CAWAPNMNTEAFF
CDR3nt: TGTGCCTGGGCCCCGAATATGAACACTGAAGCTTTCTTT

j_gene: TRBJ2-1
d_gene: NA
abundance: NA
v_gene: TRBV5-1
CDR3aa: CASSLVPRGSYNEQFF
CDR3nt: TGCGCCAGCAGCTTGGTACCTAGGGGGTCCTACAATGAGCAGTTCTTC

j_gene: TRBJ1-5
d_gene: NA
abundance: NA
v_gene: TRBV2
CDR3aa: CASSEGVQPQHF
CDR3nt: TGTGCCAGCAGTGAAGGGGTTCAGCCCCAGCATTTT

j_gene: TRBJ2-5
d_gene: NA
abundance: NA
v_gene: TRBV12-5
CDR3aa: CASGPPRARGDRETQYF
CDR3nt: TGTGCTAGTGGTCCGCCTAGGGCTCGGGGAGATCGGGAGACCCAGTACTTC

j_gene: TRBJ2-2
d_gene: NA
abundance: NA
v_gene: TRBV9
CDR3aa: CASSVVPEPTGELFF
CDR3nt: TGTGCCAGCAGCGTAGTTCCCGAACCCACCGGGGAGCTGTTTTTT

j_gene: TRBJ1-5
d_gene: TRBD1
abundance: NA
v_gene: TRBV2
CDR3aa: CASSSTGGSNQPQHF
CDR3nt: TGTGCCAGCAGTTCGACAGGGGGTAGCAATCAGCCCCAGCATTTT

j_gene: TRBJ1-4
d_gene: NA
abundance: NA
v_gene: TRBV7-2
CDR3aa: CASSLTQVGANEKLFF
CDR3nt: TGTGCCAGCAGCTTAACCCAGGTGGGAGCTAATGAAAAACTGTTTTTT

j_gene: TRBJ2-2
d_gene: TRBD2
abundance: NA
v_gene: TRBV10-1
CDR3aa: CASSSGRAGTGELFF
CDR3nt: TGCGCCAGCAGCTCCGGGAGGGCGGGAACCGGGGAGCTGTTTTTT

j_gene: TRBJ2-7
d_gene: NA
abundance: NA
v_gene: TRBV20-1
CDR3aa: CSASTSYEQYF
CDR3nt: TGCAGTGCTAGCACTTCATACGAGCAGTACTTC

j_gene: TRBJ2-2
d_gene: TRBD1
abundance: once
v_gene: TRBV6-5
CDR3aa: CASRYRDRATGELFF
CDR3nt: TGTGCCAGCAGATACCGGGACAGGGCCACCGGGGAGCTGTTTTTT

j_gene: TRBJ1-1
d_gene: NA
abundance: once
v_gene: TRBV7-3
CDR3aa: CASSLSRMSTEAFF
CDR3nt: TGTGCCAGCAGCTTAAGTCGGATGAGCACTGAAGCTTTCTTT

j_gene: TRBJ1-1
d_gene: TRBD1
abundance: NA
v_gene: TRBV29-1
CDR3aa: CSGYPGGAMSTEAFF
CDR3nt: TGCAGCGGCTACCCAGGGGGCGCGATGAGCACTGAAGCTTTCTTT

j_gene: TRBJ1-1
d_gene: NA
abundance: NA
v_gene: TRBV28
CDR3aa: CASRSMRRVSTEAFF
CDR3nt: TGTGCCAGCAGATCCATGAGAAGGGTCTCCACTGAAGCTTTCTTT

j_gene: TRBJ2-1
d_gene: TRBD2
abundance: NA
v_gene: TRBV7-2
CDR3aa: CASSFERGDILNNEQFF
CDR3nt: TGTGCCAGCAGCTTCGAGCGGGGGGATATACTCAACAATGAGCAGTTCTTC

j_gene: TRBJ2-7
d_gene: TRBD1
abundance: NA
v_gene: TRBV9
CDR3aa: CASSVLTGDGYEQYF
CDR3nt: TGTGCCAGCAGCGTGTTGACAGGGGATGGGTACGAGCAGTACTTC

j_gene: TRBJ2-1
d_gene: NA
abundance: NA
v_gene: TRBV5-6
CDR3aa: CASSLGRRDQQFF
CDR3nt: TGTGCCAGCAGCTTGGGCCGCCGGGACCAGCAGTTCTTC

j_gene: TRBJ2-1
d_gene: TRBD2
abundance: NA
v_gene: TRBV10-1
CDR3aa: CASRSLRESYNEQFF
CDR3nt: TGCGCCAGCAGATCTTTGCGGGAGAGCTACAATGAGCAGTTCTTC

j_gene: TRBJ1-4
d_gene: TRBD1
abundance: NA
v_gene: TRBV9
CDR3aa: CASSVGRRTGPNEKLFF
CDR3nt: TGTGCCAGCAGCGTAGGTCGGCGGACAGGGCCAAATGAAAAACTGTTTTTT

j_gene: TRBJ1-6
d_gene: NA
abundance: NA
v_gene: TRBV6-5
CDR3aa: CASSHPRGYNSPLHF
CDR3nt: TGTGCCAGCAGCCACCCGAGGGGATATAATTCACCCCTCCACTTT

j_gene: TRBJ2-7
d_gene: NA
abundance: NA
v_gene: TRBV5-1
CDR3aa: CASSSTPGRTEQYF
CDR3nt: TGCGCCAGCAGCTCCACCCCGGGACGTACCGAGCAGTACTTC

j_gene: TRBJ1-5
d_gene: TRBD1
abundance: NA
v_gene: TRBV7-2
CDR3aa: CASSESTGADGGPQHF
CDR3nt: TGTGCCAGCAGCGAATCGACAGGGGCCGATGGCGGTCCCCAGCATTTT

j_gene: TRBJ2-3
d_gene: NA
abundance: few
v_gene: TRBV5-1
CDR3aa: CASSFGLSTDTQYF
CDR3nt: TGCGCCAGCAGCTTTGGGCTTAGCACAGATACGCAGTATTTT

j_gene: TRBJ2-3
d_gene: NA
abundance: NA
v_gene: TRBV6-5
CDR3aa: CASSQYTDTQYF
CDR3nt: TGTGCCAGCAGTCAATACACAGATACGCAGTATTTT

j_gene: TRBJ2-7
d_gene: NA
abundance: NA
v_gene: TRBV6-5
CDR3aa: CASSYSPVYEQYF
CDR3nt: TGTGCCAGCAGTTACTCGCCAGTCTACGAGCAGTACTTC

j_gene: TRBJ2-7
d_gene: NA
abundance: NA
v_gene: TRBV9
CDR3aa: CASSQGRLNYEQYF
CDR3nt: TGTGCCAGCAGCCAGGGGCGCTTGAATTACGAGCAGTACTTC

j_gene: TRBJ1-6
d_gene: NA
abundance: NA
v_gene: TRBV7-2
CDR3aa: CASSLVRGNSPLHF
CDR3nt: TGTGCCAGCAGCTTAGTCAGGGGCAATTCACCCCTCCACTTT

j_gene: TRBJ1-1
d_gene: NA
abundance: NA
v_gene: TRBV6-5
CDR3aa: CASGNDRVYAEAFF
CDR3nt: TGTGCCAGCGGCAACGACAGAGTTTATGCTGAAGCTTTCTTT

j_gene: TRBJ1-2
d_gene: TRBD1
abundance: once
v_gene: TRBV3-1/TRBV3-2
CDR3aa: CASSRDRWGQGATVLYGYTF
CDR3nt: TGTGCCAGCAGCCGGGACCGCTGGGGACAGGGGGCGACGGTCCTCTATGGCTACACCTTC